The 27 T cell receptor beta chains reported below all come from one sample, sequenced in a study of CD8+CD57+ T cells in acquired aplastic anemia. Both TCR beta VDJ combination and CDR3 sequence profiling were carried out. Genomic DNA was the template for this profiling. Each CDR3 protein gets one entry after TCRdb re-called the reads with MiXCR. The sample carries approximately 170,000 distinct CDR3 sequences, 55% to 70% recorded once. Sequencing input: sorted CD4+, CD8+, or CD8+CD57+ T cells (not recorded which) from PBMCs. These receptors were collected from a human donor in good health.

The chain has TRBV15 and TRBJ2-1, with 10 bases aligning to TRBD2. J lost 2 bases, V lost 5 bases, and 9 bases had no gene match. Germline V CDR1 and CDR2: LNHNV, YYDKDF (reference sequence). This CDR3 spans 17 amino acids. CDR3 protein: CATSVYVGTSAYNEQFF. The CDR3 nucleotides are TGTGCCACCAGCGTTTATGTCGGGACTAGCGCCTACAATGAGCAGTTCTTC.

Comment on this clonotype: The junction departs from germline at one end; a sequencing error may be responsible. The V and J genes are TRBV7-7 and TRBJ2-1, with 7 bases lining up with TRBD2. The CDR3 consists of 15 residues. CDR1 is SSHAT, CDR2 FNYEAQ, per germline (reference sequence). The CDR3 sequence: CASSLGGNAHNEQFF. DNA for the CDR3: TGTGCTAGCAGCTTGGGGGGGAACGCACACAATGAGCAGTTCTTC.

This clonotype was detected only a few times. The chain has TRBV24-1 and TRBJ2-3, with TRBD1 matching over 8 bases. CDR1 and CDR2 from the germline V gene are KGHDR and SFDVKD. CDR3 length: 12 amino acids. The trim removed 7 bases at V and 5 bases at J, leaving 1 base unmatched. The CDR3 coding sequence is TGTGCCACCAGGGACAGGGTAGATACGCAGTATTTT. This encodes CATRDRVDTQYF.

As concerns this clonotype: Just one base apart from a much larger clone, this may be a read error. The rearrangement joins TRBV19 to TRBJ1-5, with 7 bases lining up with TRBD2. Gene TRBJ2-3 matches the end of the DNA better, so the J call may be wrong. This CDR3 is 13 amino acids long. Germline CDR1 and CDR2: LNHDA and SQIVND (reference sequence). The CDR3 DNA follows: TGTGCCAGTAGGAGGGAGGGCCCCCAGCCCCAGTATTTT. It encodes CASRREGPQPQYF.

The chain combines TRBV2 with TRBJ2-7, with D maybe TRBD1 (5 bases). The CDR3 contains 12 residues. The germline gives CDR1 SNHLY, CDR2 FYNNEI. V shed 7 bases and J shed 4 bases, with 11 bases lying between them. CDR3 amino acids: CASTLRVYEQYF. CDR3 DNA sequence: TGTGCCAGCACGCTCAGGGTTTACGAGCAGTACTTC.

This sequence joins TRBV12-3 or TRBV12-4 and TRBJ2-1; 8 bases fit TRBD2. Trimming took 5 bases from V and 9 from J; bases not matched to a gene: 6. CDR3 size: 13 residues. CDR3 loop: CASSNSGMGEQFF. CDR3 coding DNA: TGTGCCAGCAGTAATAGCGGGATGGGTGAGCAGTTCTTC.

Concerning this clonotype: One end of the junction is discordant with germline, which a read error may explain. The CDR3 sequence: CAIRDSAQETQCF. The CDR3 DNA reads as TGTGCCATCAGAGACAGTGCTCAAGAGACCCAGTGCTTC. The chain links TRBV10-3 to TRBJ2-5, with a weak D call TRBD1 (5 bases). From germline, CDR1 is ENHRY and CDR2 SYGVKD. The CDR3 consists of 13 residues.

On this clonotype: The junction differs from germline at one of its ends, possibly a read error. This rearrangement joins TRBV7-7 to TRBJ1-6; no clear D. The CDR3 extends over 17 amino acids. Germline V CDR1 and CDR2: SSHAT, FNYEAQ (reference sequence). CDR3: CASSSPLPIRTGSPLHF. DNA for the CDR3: TGTGCTAGCAGCTCCCCCCTCCCAATAAGGACTGGTTCACCCCTCCACTTT.

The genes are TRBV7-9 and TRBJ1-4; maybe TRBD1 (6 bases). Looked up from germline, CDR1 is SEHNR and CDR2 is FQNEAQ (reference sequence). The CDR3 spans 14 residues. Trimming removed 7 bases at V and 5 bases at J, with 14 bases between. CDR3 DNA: TGTGCCAGCAACGAACAGGGATTAAATGAAAAACTGTTTTTT. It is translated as CASNEQGLNEKLFF.

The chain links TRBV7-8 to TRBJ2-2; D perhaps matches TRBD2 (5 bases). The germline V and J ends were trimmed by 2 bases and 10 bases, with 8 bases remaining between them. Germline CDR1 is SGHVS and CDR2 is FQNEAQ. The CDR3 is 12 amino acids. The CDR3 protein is CASSLSLAELFF. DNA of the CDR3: TGTGCCAGCAGCTTAAGCCTAGCGGAGCTGTTTTTT.

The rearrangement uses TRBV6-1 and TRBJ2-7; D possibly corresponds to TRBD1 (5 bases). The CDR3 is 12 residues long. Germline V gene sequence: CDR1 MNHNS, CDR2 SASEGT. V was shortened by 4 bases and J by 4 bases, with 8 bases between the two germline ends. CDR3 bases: TGTGCCAGCAGTGGCCAGGGTTACGAGCAGTACTTC. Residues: CASSGQGYEQYF.

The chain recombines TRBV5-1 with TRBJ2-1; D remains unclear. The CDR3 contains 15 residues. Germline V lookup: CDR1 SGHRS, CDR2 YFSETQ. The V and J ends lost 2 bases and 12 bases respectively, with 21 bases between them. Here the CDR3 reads CASSLDPTYNDGQFF. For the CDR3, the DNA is TGCGCCAGCAGCTTAGATCCCACCTACAATGATGGGCAGTTCTTC.

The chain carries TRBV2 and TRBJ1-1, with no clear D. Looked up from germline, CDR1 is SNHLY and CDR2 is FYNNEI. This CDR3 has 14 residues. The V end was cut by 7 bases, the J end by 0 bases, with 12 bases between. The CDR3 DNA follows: TGTGCCAGCACGGGTCAGCCCGTGAACACTGAAGCTTTCTTT. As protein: CASTGQPVNTEAFF.

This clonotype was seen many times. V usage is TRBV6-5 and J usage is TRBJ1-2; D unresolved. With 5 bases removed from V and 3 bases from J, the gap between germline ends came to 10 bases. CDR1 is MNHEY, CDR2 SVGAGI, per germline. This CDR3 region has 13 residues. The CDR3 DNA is TGTGCCAGCAGTCCCGACGGAGACTATGGCTACACCTTC. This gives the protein CASSPDGDYGYTF.

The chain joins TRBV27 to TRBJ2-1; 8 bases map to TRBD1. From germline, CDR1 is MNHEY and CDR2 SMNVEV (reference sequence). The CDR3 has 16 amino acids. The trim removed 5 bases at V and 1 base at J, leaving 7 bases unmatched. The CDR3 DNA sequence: TGTGCCAGCAGTCCGGAACAGGGGGGATCCTACAATGAGCAGTTCTTC. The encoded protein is CASSPEQGGSYNEQFF.

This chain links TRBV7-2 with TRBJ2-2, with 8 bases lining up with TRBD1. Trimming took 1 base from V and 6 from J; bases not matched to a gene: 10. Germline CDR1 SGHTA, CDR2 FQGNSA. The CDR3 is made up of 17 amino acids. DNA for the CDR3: TGTGCCAGCAGCTTAGAGCCCTCCAGGGGGCTGGCCGGGGAGCTGTTTTTT. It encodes CASSLEPSRGLAGELFF.

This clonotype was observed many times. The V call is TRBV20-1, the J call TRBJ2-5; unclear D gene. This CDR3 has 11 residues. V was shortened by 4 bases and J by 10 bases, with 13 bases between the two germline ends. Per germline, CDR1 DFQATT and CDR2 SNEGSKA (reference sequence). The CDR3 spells CSATLGGDQYF. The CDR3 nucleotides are TGCAGTGCTACTTTAGGTGGGGACCAGTACTTC.

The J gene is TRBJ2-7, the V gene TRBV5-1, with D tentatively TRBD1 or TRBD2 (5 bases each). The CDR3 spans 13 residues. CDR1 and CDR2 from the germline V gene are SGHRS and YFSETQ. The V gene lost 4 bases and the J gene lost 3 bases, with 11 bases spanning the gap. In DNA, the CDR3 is TGCGCCAGCAGCGTCCGGGACGTCTACGAGCAGTACTTC. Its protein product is CASSVRDVYEQYF.

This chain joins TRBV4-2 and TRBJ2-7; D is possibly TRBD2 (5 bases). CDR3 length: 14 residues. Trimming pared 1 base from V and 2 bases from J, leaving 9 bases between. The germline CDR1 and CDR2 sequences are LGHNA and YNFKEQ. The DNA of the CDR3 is TGTGCCAGCAGCCAAGTGGGGAGTCCCTACGAGCAGTACTTC. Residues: CASSQVGSPYEQYF.

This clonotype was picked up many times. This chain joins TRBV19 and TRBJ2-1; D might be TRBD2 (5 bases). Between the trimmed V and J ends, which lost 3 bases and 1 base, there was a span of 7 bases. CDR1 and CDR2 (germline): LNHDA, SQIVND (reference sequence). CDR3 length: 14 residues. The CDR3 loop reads CASSIRGSYNEQFF. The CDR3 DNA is TGTGCCAGTAGTATTCGGGGTTCCTACAATGAGCAGTTCTTC. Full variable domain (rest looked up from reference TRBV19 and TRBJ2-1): DGGITQSPKYLFRKEGQNVTLSCEQNLNHDAMYWYRQDPGQGLRLIYYSQIVNDFQKGDIAEGYSVSREKKESFPLTVTSAQKNPTAFYLCASSIRGSYNEQFFGPGTRLTVL.

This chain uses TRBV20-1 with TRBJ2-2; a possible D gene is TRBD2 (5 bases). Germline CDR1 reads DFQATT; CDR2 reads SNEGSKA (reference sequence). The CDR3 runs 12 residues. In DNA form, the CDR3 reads TGCATCGCGACGGGGTACACCGGGGAGCTGTTTTTT. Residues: CIATGYTGELFF.

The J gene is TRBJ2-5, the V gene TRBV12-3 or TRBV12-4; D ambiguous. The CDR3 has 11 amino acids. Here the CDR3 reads CASGSGETQYF. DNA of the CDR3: TGTGCTAGTGGTTCCGGGGAGACCCAGTACTTC.

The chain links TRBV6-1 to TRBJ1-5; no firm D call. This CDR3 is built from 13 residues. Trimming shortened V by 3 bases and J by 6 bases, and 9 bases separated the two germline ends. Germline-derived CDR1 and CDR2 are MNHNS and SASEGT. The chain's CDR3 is CASSDAEVQPQHF. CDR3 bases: TGTGCCAGCAGTGACGCCGAGGTTCAGCCCCAGCATTTT.

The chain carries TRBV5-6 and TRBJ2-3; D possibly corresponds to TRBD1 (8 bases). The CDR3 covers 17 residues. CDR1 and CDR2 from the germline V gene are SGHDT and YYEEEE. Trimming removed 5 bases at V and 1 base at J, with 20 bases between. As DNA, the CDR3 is TGTGCCAGCAGAACAGGGGGGGGGGCCTACGGCACAGATACGCAGTATTTT. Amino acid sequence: CASRTGGGAYGTDTQYF.

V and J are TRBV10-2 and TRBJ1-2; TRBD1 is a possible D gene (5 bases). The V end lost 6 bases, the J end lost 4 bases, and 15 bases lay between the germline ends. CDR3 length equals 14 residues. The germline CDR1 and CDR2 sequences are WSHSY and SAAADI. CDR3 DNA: TGCGCCAGCAGCGAGGGGTCGGGTCTCTATGGCTACACCTTC. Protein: CASSEGSGLYGYTF.

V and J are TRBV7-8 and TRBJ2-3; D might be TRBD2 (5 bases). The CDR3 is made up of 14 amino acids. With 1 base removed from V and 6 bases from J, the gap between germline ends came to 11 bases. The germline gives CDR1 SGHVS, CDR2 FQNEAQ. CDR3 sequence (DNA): TGTGCCAGCAGCTTAGGAGGGTATGGCGATACGCAGTATTTT. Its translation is CASSLGGYGDTQYF.

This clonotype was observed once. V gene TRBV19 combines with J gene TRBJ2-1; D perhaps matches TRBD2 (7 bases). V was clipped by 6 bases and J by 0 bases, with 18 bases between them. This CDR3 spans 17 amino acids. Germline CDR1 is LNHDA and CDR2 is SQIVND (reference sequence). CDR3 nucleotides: TGTGCCAGTAGCGATTCCGAGGGGGGGCCCTCCTACAATGAGCAGTTCTTC. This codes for CASSDSEGGPSYNEQFF.